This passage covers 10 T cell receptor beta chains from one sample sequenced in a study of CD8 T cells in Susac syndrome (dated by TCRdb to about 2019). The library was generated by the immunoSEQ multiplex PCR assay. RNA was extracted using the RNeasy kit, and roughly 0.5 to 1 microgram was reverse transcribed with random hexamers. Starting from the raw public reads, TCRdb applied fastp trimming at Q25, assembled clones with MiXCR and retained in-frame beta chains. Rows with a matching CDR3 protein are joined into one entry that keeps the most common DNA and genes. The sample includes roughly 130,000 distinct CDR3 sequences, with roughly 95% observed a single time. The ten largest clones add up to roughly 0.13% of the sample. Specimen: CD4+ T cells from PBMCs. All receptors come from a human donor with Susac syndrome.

CDR3 nucleotides: TGTGCCAGCAGCTTAGTGGGGGCCCAGCATTTT. It codes for CASSLVGAQHF. This chain uses TRBV7-2 with TRBJ1-5; a possible D gene is TRBD1 (5 bases). V lost 1 base to trimming and J lost 11 bases, with 6 bases between them. This CDR3 is built from 11 residues. Germline CDR1 is SGHTA and CDR2 is FQGNSA.

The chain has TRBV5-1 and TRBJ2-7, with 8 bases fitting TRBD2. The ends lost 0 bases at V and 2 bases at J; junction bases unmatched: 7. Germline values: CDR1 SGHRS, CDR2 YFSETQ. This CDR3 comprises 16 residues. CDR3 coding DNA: TGCGCCAGCAGCTTGGCGCGGGGGGCGGGGGCCTACGAGCAGTACTTC. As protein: CASSLARGAGAYEQYF. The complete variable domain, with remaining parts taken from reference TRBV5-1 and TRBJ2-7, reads KAGVTQTPRYLIKTRGQQVTLSCSPISGHRSVSWYQQTPGQGLQFLFEYFSETQRNKGNFPGRFSGRQFSNSRSEMNVSTLELGDSALYLCASSLARGAGAYEQYFGPGTRLTVT.

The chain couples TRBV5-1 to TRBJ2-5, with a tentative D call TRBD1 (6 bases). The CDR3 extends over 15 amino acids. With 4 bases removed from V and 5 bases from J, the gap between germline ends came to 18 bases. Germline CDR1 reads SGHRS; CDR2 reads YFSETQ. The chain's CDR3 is CASSIGTPNGETQYF. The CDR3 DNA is TGCGCCAGCAGCATCGGGACACCCAACGGGGAGACCCAGTACTTC.

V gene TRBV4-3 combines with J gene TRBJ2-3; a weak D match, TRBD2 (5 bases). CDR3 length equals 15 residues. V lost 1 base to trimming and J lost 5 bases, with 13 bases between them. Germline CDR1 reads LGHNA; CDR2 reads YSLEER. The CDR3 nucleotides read TGCGCCAGCAGCCAAGGGCGACCGGGAAGAGATACGCAGTATTTT. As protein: CASSQGRPGRDTQYF.

The CDR3 spells CASSLPGGGNTEAFF. CDR3 in DNA: TGTGCCAGCAGCTTGCCCGGGGGCGGGAACACTGAAGCTTTCTTT. The chain employs TRBV5-4 and TRBJ1-1; the D gene is possibly TRBD1 (6 bases). The V end lost 1 base, the J end lost 1 base, and 11 bases lay between the germline ends. The CDR3 consists of 15 residues. The germline V gene encodes CDR1 SGHNT and CDR2 YYREEE (reference sequence).

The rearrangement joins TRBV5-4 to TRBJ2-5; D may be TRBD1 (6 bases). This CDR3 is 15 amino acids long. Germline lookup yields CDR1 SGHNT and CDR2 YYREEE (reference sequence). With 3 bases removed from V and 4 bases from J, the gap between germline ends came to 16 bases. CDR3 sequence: CASSSTQGPGETQYF. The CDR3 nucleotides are TGTGCCAGCAGCTCAACACAGGGCCCTGGAGAGACCCAGTACTTC.

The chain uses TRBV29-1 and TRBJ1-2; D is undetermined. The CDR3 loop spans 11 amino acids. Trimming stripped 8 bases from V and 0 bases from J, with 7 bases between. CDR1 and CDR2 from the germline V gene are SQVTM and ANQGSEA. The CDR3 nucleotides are TGCAGCTGTATCGCTAACTATGGCTACACCTTC. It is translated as CSCIANYGYTF.

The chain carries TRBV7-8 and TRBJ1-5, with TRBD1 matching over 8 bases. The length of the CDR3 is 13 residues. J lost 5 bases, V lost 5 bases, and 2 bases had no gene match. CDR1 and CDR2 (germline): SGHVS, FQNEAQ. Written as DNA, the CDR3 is TGTGCCAGCAGCACGGACAGGGATCAGCCCCAGCATTTT. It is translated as CASSTDRDQPQHF. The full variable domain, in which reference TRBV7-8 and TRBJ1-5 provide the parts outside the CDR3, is GAGVSQSPRYKVAKRGQDVALRCDPISGHVSLFWYQQALGQGPEFLTYFQNEAQLDKSGLPSDRFFAERPEGSVSTLKIQRTQQEDSAVYLCASSTDRDQPQHFGDGTRLSIL.

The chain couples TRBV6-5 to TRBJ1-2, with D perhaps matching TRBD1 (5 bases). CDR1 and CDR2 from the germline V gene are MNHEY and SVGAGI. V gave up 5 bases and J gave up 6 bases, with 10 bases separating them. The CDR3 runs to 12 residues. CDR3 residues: CASSPQGHGYTF. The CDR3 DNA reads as TGTGCCAGCAGTCCCCAGGGACATGGCTACACCTTC.

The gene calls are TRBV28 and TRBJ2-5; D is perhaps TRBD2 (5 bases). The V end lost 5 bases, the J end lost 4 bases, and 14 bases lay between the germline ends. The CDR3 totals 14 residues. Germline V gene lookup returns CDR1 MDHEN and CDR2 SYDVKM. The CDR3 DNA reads TGTGCCAGCAGTGTACCTAGCCGCCCAGAGACCCAGTACTTC. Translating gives CASSVPSRPETQYF.